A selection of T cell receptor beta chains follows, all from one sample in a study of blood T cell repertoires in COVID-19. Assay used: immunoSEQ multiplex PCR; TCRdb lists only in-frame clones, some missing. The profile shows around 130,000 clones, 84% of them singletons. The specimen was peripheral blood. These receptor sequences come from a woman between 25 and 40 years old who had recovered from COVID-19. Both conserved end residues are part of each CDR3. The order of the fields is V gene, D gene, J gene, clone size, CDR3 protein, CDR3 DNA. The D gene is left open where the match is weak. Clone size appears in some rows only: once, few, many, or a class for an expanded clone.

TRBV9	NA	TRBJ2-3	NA	CASSPRGTGTDTQYF	TGTGCCAGCAGCCCAAGGGGCACAGGGACAGATACGCAGTATTTT
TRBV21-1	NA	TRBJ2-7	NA	CASSIFVQGRSLYLKINF	TGTGCCAGCAGCATTTTTGTACAGGGCCGTTCCCTCTATCTTAAAATTAACTTC
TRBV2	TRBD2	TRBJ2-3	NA	CASRLAGGSTDTQYF	TGTGCCAGCAGGTTAGCGGGGGGGAGCACAGATACGCAGTATTTT
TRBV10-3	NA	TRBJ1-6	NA	CAIRRDGSSYNSPLHF	TGTGCCATCAGGCGGGACGGAAGCTCCTATAATTCACCCCTCCACTTT
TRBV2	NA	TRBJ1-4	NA	CASRGRRGDEKLFF	TGTGCCAGCAGAGGGCGCCGGGGAGACGAAAAACTGTTTTTT
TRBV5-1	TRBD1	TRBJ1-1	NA	CASSLGQGEDTEAFF	TGCGCCAGCAGCCTAGGACAGGGTGAAGACACTGAAGCTTTCTTT
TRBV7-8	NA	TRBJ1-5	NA	CASSLQGNQPQHF	TGTGCCAGCAGCTTACAGGGCAATCAGCCCCAGCATTTT
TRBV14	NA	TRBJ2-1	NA	CASSQGTRNEQFF	TGTGCCAGCAGCCAAGGGACACGCAATGAGCAGTTCTTC
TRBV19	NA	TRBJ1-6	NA	CASSYTSYNSPLHF	TGTGCCAGTAGTTATACGAGCTATAATTCACCCCTCCACTTT
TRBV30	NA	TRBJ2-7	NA	CAWSVPPQGVYEQYF	TGTGCCTGGAGTGTACCCCCGCAGGGCGTCTACGAGCAGTACTTC
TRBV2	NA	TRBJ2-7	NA	CASRELAPYEQYF	TGTGCCAGCAGAGAACTAGCTCCCTACGAGCAGTACTTC
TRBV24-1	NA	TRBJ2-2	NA	CATSTGGTGELFF	TGTGCCACCAGTACCGGGGGCACCGGGGAGCTGTTTTTT
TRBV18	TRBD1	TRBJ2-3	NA	CASSLEGAGTDTQYF	TGTGCCAGCTCGTTAGAGGGGGCCGGCACAGATACGCAGTATTTT
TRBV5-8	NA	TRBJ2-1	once	CASSFGGLDEQFF	TGTGCCAGCAGCTTCGGGGGGCTCGATGAGCAGTTCTTC
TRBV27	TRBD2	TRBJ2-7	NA	CASSLYSGSYEQYF	TGTGCCAGCAGTTTGTATAGCGGGAGTTACGAGCAGTACTTC
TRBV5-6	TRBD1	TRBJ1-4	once	CASSLARTTGTNEKLFF	TGTGCCAGCAGCTTGGCCCGCACGACAGGGACTAATGAAAAACTGTTTTTT
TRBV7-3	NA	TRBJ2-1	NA	CASSSGAISYNEQFF	TGTGCCAGCAGCTCAGGGGCGATCTCCTACAATGAGCAGTTCTTC
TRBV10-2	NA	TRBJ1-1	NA	CASSEGGTEAFF	TGCGCCAGCAGTGAAGGAGGGACTGAAGCTTTCTTT
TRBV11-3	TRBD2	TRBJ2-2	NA	CASSSPGLAGTGELFF	TGTGCCAGCAGCTCCCCGGGACTAGCCGGCACCGGGGAGCTGTTTTTT
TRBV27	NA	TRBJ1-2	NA	CASSPLSAYGYTF	TGTGCCAGCAGTCCCCTCAGTGCCTATGGCTACACCTTC
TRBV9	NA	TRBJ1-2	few	CASRRQINGYTF	TGTGCCAGCAGAAGACAGATCAATGGCTACACCTTC
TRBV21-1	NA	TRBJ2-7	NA	CASSKHQGHLYEQYF	TGTGCCAGCAGCAAACATCAGGGCCACCTCTACGAGCAGTACTTC
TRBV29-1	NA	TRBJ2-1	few	CSVEALGVSYNEQFF	TGCAGCGTTGAAGCGCTAGGGGTATCCTACAATGAGCAGTTCTTC
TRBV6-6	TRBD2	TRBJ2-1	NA	CASSVGGVVNEQFF	TGTGCCAGCAGCGTGGGGGGGGTAGTCAATGAGCAGTTCTTC
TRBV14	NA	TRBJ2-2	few	CASSQDEPRFSTGELFF	TGTGCCAGCAGCCAAGATGAGCCCCGGTTTAGCACCGGGGAGCTGTTTTTT
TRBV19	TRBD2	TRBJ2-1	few	CASSDLLAGVNYNEQFF	TGTGCCAGTAGCGACTTACTAGCGGGAGTTAACTACAATGAGCAGTTCTTC
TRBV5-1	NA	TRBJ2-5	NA	CASSLSPGSEQETQYF	TGCGCCAGCAGCTTGTCCCCTGGGAGTGAACAAGAGACCCAGTACTTC
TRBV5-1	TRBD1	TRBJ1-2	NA	CASQIGGTGRNYTF	TGCGCCAGTCAAATTGGAGGGACAGGGAGGAACTACACCTTC
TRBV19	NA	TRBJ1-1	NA	CASSSFLTGNTEAFF	TGTGCCAGTAGTTCCTTCCTAACAGGGAACACTGAAGCTTTCTTT